This TCR beta chain was profiled in a study of shared clonotypes between healthy human individuals. Profiled with immunoSEQ multiplex PCR; TCRdb holds only in-frame clones, not every one. The repertoire holds 600,000 to 750,000 clones, with about 90% as singletons. Trimming left V 2 bases short and J 5 bases short, with 6 bases between. This CDR3 comprises 13 residues. Germline-derived CDR1 and CDR2 are MNHNY and SVGAGI (reference sequence). V is TRBV6-6 and J is TRBJ1-4, with D perhaps TRBD1 (5 bases). Sequencing used memory CD8+ T cells from PBMCs. The subset here: CD45RO+ cells pooled with CCR7-negative TemRA cells. This TCR was sampled from a man aged 18 to 29 in good health. Some clones in this sample may be carry-over from other donors' samples. The CDR3 is CASSYPGNEKLFF. DNA of the CDR3: TGTGCCAGCAGTTACCCAGGGAATGAAAAACTGTTTTTT.